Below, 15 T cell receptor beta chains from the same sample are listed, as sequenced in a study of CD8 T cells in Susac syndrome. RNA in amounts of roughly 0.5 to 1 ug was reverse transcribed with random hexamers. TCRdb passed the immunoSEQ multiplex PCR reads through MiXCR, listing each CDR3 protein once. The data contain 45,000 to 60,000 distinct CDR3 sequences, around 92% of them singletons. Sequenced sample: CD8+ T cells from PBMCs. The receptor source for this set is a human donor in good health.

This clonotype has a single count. The CDR3 spells CASSLWPGGEQYF. The CDR3 bases are TGTGCCAGCAGCTTGTGGCCGGGTGGCGAGCAGTACTTC. The chain recombines TRBV5-6 with TRBJ2-7, with D unclear. V gave up 1 base and J gave up 6 bases, with 11 bases separating them. The CDR3 extends over 13 amino acids. The germline gives CDR1 SGHDT, CDR2 YYEEEE.

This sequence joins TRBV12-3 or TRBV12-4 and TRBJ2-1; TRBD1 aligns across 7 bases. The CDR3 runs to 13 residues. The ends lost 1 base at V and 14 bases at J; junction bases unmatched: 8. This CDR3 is CASSLVLGGLEFF. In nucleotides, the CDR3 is TGTGCCAGCAGTTTAGTCCTAGGGGGCCTTGAGTTCTTC.

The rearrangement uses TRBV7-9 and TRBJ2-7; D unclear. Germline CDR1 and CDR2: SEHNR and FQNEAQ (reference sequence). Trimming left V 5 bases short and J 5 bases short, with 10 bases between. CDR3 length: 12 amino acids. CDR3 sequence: CASSPARNEQYF. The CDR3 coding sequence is TGTGCCAGCAGCCCCGCGCGGAACGAGCAGTACTTC.

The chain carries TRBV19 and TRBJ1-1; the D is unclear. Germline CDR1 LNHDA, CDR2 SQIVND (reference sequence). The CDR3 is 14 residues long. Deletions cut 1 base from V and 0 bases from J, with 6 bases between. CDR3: CASSIAGLNTEAFF. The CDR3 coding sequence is TGTGCCAGTAGTATAGCCGGATTGAACACTGAAGCTTTCTTT. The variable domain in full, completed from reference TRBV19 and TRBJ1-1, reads DGGITQSPKYLFRKEGQNVTLSCEQNLNHDAMYWYRQDPGQGLRLIYYSQIVNDFQKGDIAEGYSVSREKKESFPLTVTSAQKNPTAFYLCASSIAGLNTEAFFGQGTRLTVV.

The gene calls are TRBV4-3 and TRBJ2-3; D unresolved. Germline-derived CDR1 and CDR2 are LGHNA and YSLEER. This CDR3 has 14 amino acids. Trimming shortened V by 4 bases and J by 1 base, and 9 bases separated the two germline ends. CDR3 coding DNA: TGCGCCAGCAGCCCCGAACGCCGCACAGATACGCAGTATTTT. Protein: CASSPERRTDTQYF.

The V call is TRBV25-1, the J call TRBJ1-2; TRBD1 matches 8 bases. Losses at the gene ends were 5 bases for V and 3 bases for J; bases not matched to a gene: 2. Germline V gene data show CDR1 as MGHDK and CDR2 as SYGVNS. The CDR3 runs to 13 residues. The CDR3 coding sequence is TGTGCCAGCAGTCCGGGACAGGACTATGGCTACACCTTC. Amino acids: CASSPGQDYGYTF.

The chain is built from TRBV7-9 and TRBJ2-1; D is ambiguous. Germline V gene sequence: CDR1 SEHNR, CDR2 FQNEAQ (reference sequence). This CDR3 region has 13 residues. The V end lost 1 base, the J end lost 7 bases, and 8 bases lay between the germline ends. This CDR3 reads CASSLGVENEQFF. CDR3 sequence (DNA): TGTGCCAGCAGCTTAGGGGTGGAAAATGAGCAGTTCTTC.

The CDR3 DNA reads as TGTGCCAGCAGTTCCCGGGGACTAGCGCCCCAAGAGACCCAGTACTTC. This codes for CASSSRGLAPQETQYF. The chain has TRBV12-3 or TRBV12-4 and TRBJ2-5; TRBD2 matches at 10 bases. Trimming removed 4 bases from V and 1 base from J; junction bases left unmatched: 6. The CDR3 length is 16 residues.

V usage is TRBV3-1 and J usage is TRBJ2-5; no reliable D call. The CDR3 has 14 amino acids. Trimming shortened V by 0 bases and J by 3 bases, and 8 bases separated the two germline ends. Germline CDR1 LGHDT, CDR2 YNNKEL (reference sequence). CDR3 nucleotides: TGTGCCAGCAGCCAAGATCTTGCGGAAGAGACCCAGTACTTC. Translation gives CASSQDLAEETQYF.

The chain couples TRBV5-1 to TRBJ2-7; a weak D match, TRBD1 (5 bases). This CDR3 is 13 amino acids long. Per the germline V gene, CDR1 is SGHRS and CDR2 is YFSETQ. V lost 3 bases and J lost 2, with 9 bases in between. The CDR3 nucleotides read TGCGCCAGCAGCTATGGACATACCTACGAGCAGTACTTC. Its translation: CASSYGHTYEQYF.

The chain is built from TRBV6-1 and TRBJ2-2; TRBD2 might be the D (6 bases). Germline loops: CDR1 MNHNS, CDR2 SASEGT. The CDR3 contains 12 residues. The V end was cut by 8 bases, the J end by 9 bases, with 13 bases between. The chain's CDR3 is CASLRETRELFF. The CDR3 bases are TGTGCCAGCTTGCGGGAAACGAGGGAGCTGTTTTTT.

As DNA, the CDR3 is TGCAGCGTGCGAGGCGGGAGGTCTATCTCCTACAATGAGCAGTTCTTC. As protein: CSVRGGRSISYNEQFF. The chain combines TRBV29-1 with TRBJ2-1; 8 positions agree with TRBD2. The length of the CDR3 is 16 residues. CDR1 and CDR2 from the germline V gene are SQVTM and ANQGSEA. Unmatched junction bases numbered 10, after V lost 6 bases and J lost 0 bases.

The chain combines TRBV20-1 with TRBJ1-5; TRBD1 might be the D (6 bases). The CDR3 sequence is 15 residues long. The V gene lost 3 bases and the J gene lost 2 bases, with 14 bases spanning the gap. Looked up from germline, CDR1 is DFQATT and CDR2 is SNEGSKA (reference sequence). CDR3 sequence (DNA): TGCAGTGCTAGTTCAGGGGATGCTCGCAATCAGCCCCAGCATTTT. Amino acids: CSASSGDARNQPQHF.

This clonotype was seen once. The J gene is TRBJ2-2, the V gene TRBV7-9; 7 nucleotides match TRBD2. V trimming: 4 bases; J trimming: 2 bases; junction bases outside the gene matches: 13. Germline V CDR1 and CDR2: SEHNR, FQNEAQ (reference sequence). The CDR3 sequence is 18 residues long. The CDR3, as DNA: TGTGCCAGCAGCTCCCTCCGGCGGGAGCTTGGTAACACCGGGGAGCTGTTTTTT. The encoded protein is CASSSLRRELGNTGELFF.

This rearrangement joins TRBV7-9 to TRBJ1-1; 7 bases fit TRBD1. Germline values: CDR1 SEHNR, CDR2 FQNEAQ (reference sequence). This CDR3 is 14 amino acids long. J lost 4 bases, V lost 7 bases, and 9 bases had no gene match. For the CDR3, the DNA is TGTGCCAGCACCCCAGACAGGGTCGGCACTGAAGCTTTCTTT. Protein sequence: CASTPDRVGTEAFF. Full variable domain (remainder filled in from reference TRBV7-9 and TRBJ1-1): DTGVSQNPRHKITKRGQNVTFRCDPISEHNRLYWYRQTLGQGPEFLTYFQNEAQLEKSRLLSDRFSAERPKGSFSTLEIQRTEQGDSAMYLCASTPDRVGTEAFFGQGTRLTVV.